This T cell receptor beta chain was sequenced during a study of cytomegalovirus exposure and HLA in healthy donors. Overall study context: Around 79 million unique TCRs, all from HLA-typed donors, were included in an early release of the data.

PCR amplification relied on 60 Vbeta primers (plus 13 Jbeta primers). Clones were read by immunoSEQ multiplex PCR, and TCRdb kept only the in-frame ones, dropping some. Of about 160,000 clones listed, 85% were seen once; the top ten hold 1%. Sequencing was performed on PBMCs. This sequence originates from a boy aged 2 to 10 in good health and CMV-seronegative.

As DNA, the CDR3 is TGTGCCAGCAGCCAAGATCTAACCCAGGGGGCCACCGGGGAGCTGTTTTTT. Its translation: CASSQDLTQGATGELFF. This chain connects TRBV4-2 to TRBJ2-2; 8 positions agree with TRBD1. V lost 0 bases and J lost 4; bases outside the gene matches: 7. This CDR3 is built from 17 residues. Germline loops: CDR1 LGHNA, CDR2 YNFKEQ.